What follows are 14 T cell receptor beta chains derived from one specimen sequenced in a study of identical twins. TCRdb reprocessed the 5' RACE reads via MiXCR and lists one record per CDR3 protein. This table holds 1.5 million to 2 million distinct CDR3 sequences, about 30% found once. The source material was cord blood. These receptors were collected from a newborn girl in good health.

DNA for the CDR3: TGTGCCAGCAGCCAACGACTTTGGAGCTCCTACAATGAGCAGTTCTTC. It translates to CASSQRLWSSYNEQFF. The chain has TRBV3-1 and TRBJ2-1, with no clear D. Germline CDR1 LGHDT, CDR2 YNNKEL (reference sequence). The CDR3 has 16 residues. The V gene lost 2 bases and the J gene lost 0 bases, with 11 bases spanning the gap.

This clonotype came up a few times. The chain couples TRBV3-1 to TRBJ2-1, with D possibly being TRBD1 or TRBD2 (6 bases each). Trimming took 2 bases from V and 4 from J, leaving 15 bases between them. The CDR3 totals 16 residues. CDR1 is LGHDT and CDR2 is YNNKEL in the germline V gene (reference sequence). The CDR3 sequence: CASSQIGGGQYNEQFF. CDR3 coding DNA: TGTGCCAGCAGCCAAATAGGGGGAGGTCAATACAATGAGCAGTTCTTC.

The rearrangement links TRBV2 to TRBJ2-7; perhaps TRBD1 as D (6 bases). This CDR3 is 14 amino acids long. Germline V gene sequence: CDR1 SNHLY, CDR2 FYNNEI. V lost 5 bases, J lost 2 bases, and 13 bases lay in between. The DNA of the CDR3 is TGTGCCAGCAGTCCCAACAGGGCACCCTACGAGCAGTACTTC. It codes for CASSPNRAPYEQYF.

The sample holds a few counts of this clonotype. The chain recombines TRBV12-3 or TRBV12-4 with TRBJ2-1, with 12 bases identical to TRBD2. Germline trimming cut 5 bases from V and 6 bases from J; bases unmatched to any gene: 5. The CDR3 runs 15 residues. For the CDR3, the DNA is TGTGCCAGCAGTGGGGGACTAGCGGGCAGCAATGAGCAGTTCTTC. It encodes CASSGGLAGSNEQFF.

The gene calls are TRBV7-9 and TRBJ2-1; 11 bases are shared with TRBD2. Gene TRBJ2-7 matches the end of the DNA better, so the J call may be wrong. This CDR3 contains 19 residues. Germline assignment: CDR1 SEHNR and CDR2 FQNEAQ (reference sequence). CDR3 DNA: TGTGCCAGCAGCTCCCGAACTGTAGCGGGAGGGCCCTCCTACAATGAGCAGTACTTC. It codes for CASSSRTVAGGPSYNEQYF.

The J gene is TRBJ2-2, the V gene TRBV25-1; possibly TRBD2 for D (6 bases). The CDR3 length is 15 residues. In germline, CDR1 is MGHDK, CDR2 SYGVNS. Trimming pared 7 bases from V and 6 bases from J, leaving 18 bases between. The CDR3 here is CASKQTGTWAGELFF. CDR3 nucleotides: TGTGCCAGCAAGCAAACGGGGACTTGGGCCGGGGAGCTGTTTTTT.

This rearrangement joins TRBV5-8 to TRBJ1-2; possibly TRBD1 for D (6 bases). This CDR3 spans 14 amino acids. Per germline, CDR1 SGHTS and CDR2 YDEGEE. V lost 2 bases and J lost 6, with 14 bases in between. CDR3 sequence reads: CASSFRGRGNGYTF. As DNA, the CDR3 is TGTGCCAGCAGCTTTCGGGGCAGGGGCAATGGCTACACCTTC.

This clonotype was observed a handful of times. V is TRBV7-2 and J is TRBJ2-1; 10 nucleotides line up with TRBD2. The CDR3 runs to 16 residues. With 3 bases clipped from V and 3 bases from J, the junction kept 5 bases outside the gene matches. Germline V lookup: CDR1 SGHTA, CDR2 FQGNSA. CDR3 sequence reads: CASSFPTSGNYNEQFF. CDR3 bases: TGTGCCAGCAGCTTCCCAACTAGCGGGAACTACAATGAGCAGTTCTTC.

This clonotype was counted a few times. This rearrangement joins TRBV12-3 or TRBV12-4 to TRBJ1-1, with 7 nucleotides matching TRBD1. The CDR3 is 15 amino acids. The J segment lost 6 bases and the V segment lost 5 bases, leaving 12 bases of the junction unmatched. The CDR3 loop is CASSAGQVGNSEAFF. The CDR3 bases are TGTGCCAGCAGTGCCGGACAGGTTGGGAATTCTGAAGCTTTCTTT.

This clonotype was counted ten times or more. The chain is built from TRBV12-3 or TRBV12-4 and TRBJ2-7; D is unresolved. The germline V and J ends were trimmed by 1 base and 0 bases, with 7 bases remaining between them. The CDR3 covers 14 residues. The chain's CDR3 is CASSLGTRSYEQYF. In DNA form, the CDR3 reads TGTGCCAGCAGTTTAGGGACCCGCTCCTACGAGCAGTACTTC.

This clonotype was observed many times. The J gene is TRBJ2-3, the V gene TRBV5-1; D remains ambiguous. In germline, CDR1 is SGHRS, CDR2 YFSETQ. The V gene lost 1 base and the J gene lost 5 bases, with 11 bases spanning the gap. This CDR3 spans 14 amino acids. The CDR3, as DNA: TGCGCCAGCAGCTTGTCTCGGACCGTAGATACGCAGTATTTT. This encodes CASSLSRTVDTQYF.

CDR3 amino acids: CATSDLAGGPVVEQFF. The CDR3 nucleotides read TGTGCCACCAGTGACTTAGCGGGAGGACCTGTCGTTGAGCAGTTCTTC. The chain recombines TRBV24-1 with TRBJ2-1; 10 positions match TRBD2. The CDR3 loop spans 16 amino acids. CDR1 is KGHDR, CDR2 SFDVKD, per germline. With 4 bases clipped from V and 9 bases from J, the junction kept 11 bases outside the gene matches.

This clonotype was observed a few times. This chain connects TRBV29-1 to TRBJ2-3; a weak D match, TRBD1 (5 bases). The CDR3 loop spans 18 amino acids. V was trimmed by 4 bases and J by 0 bases, leaving 23 bases between them. Germline-derived CDR1 and CDR2 are SQVTM and ANQGSEA. The DNA of the CDR3 is TGCAGCGTTGTGGCAGGGCCCCTCTCGACCTCTAGCACAGATACGCAGTATTTT. Its protein is CSVVAGPLSTSSTDTQYF.

Ten or more counts support this clonotype. This sequence joins TRBV29-1 and TRBJ1-2; D is unresolved. The CDR3 has 11 residues. Per the germline V gene, CDR1 is SQVTM and CDR2 is ANQGSEA. Trimming left V 5 bases short and J 8 bases short, with 12 bases between. The CDR3 sequence is CSVRRENGYTF. DNA of the CDR3: TGCAGCGTTAGGAGGGAGAACGGCTACACCTTC.